The clone carrying this T cell receptor (beta chain) was seen only a few times. Other DNA sequences within the sample encode an identical CDR3. Trimming stripped 1 base from V and 2 bases from J, with 11 bases between. Germline CDR1 and CDR2: SGHTA and FQGNSA. This CDR3 region has 15 residues. This record belongs to a study of beta chain features in type 1 diabetes. The collection from each donor was one heparinised blood draw averaging roughly 0.12 L. Of the isolated RNA, all was reverse transcribed, and so the sequenced material was expressed TCRB transcripts. Some clones are missing from TCRdb's copy, which holds only in-frame ones; the method was immunoSEQ multiplex PCR. The data show 900,000 or so clones, with 17% seen just once and 0.023% held by the top ten.

The chain uses TRBV7-2 and TRBJ2-5; unclear D gene. This clonotype was sampled from a woman under 30 in good health. Sequenced sample: naive CD4+ T cells from blood. In nucleotides, the CDR3 is TGTGCCAGCAGCTTAGTAGGTGTAGGGCAAGAGACCCAGTACTTC. Amino acid sequence: CASSLVGVGQETQYF. The full variable domain, with the rest looked up from reference TRBV7-2 and TRBJ2-5, is GAGVSQSPSNKVTEKGKDVELRCDPISGHTALYWYRQSLGQGLEFLIYFQGNSAPDKSGLPSDRFSAERTGGSVSTLTIQRTQQEDSAVYLCASSLVGVGQETQYFGPGTRLLVL.